This record looks at one TCR beta chain sequence and its context. The specificity of this receptor is unknown. Per-base quality was not reported, and no clone a single base away is much larger than it. The immunoSEQ multiplex PCR, with forward primers for 54 TRBV segments and reverse primers for 13 TRBJ segments, was used to amplify TCRB CDR3 regions. Pre-culture CD4+ samples were sequenced at deep resolution with a target of some 200,000 T cell genomes. Sequencing of the amplicons was done on an Illumina HiSeq System, giving 87 bp reads that spanned the CDR3. The authors processed their data as follows. Reads were corrected for PCR and sequencing errors, and CDR3 regions were defined by alignment to IMGT reference sequences. Synthetic template pools were used to estimate the numbers of templates and unique rearrangements. Clonality was calculated as 1 minus Pielou's evenness. The Daley-Smith estimator was used to estimate richness. Morisita's index served as the measure of repertoire overlap. Clones present in cultured samples but not detected in the pre-culture repertoire of the same donor were defined as low-abundance clones. Not all clones reach the TCRdb copy of this immuneACCESS table, which keeps in-frame sequences only. Checked studies attribute under half of the gap to unresolved V genes and leave the rest unexplained. The DNA gave D and trimming, while V, J and clone size come from that table. The sample table lists about 73,000 clones, roughly 78% of them with a count of one. Jointly, the top ten make up 1.6% of the sample.

This sample is drawn from a study of T cell repertoires and HLA-DP antigens (dated by TCRdb to 2017 to 2018). Broadly, across the study: The study used an in vitro model of CD4+ T cell alloreactivity against allogeneic HLA-DP presented by transduced HeLa cells. The three donors were two male and one female, with ages ranging from the 18-to-29 to the 60-to-69 age band. One alloantigen differed from self by one peptide-binding groove amino acid, whereas the other differed by ten, modelling structurally similar versus dissimilar alloantigens. Average DNA input was about 0.2 ug for sorted CD137+CD4+ samples, compared with about 1,100 ng for pre-culture CD4+ samples.

Overall study results and their limits: Clones undetected before culture had an average cumulative frequency of approximately 36% against one allele versus roughly 55% against the other. The study was limited by having only a few donors, by relying on a non-physiological HeLa antigen-presenting system, and by using total CD4+ responder cells. Sorted CD137+ cells showed similar clonality against both alloantigens, at roughly 0.4, which was much higher than the approximately 0.037 seen in pre-culture samples. Separate analysis of naive and memory CD4+ repertoires was not performed.

Magnetic bead negative selection was used to isolate untouched CD4+ T cells from Ficoll-separated PBMC, with purity averaging roughly 98%. Untouched CD4+ T cells were isolated from Ficoll-separated PBMC with magnetic beads, reaching about 98% purity with negligible CD8+ contamination. Peripheral blood mononuclear cells were supplied by the buffy coats of three healthy blood donors, who served as the study donors. All three donors were CMV seronegative. The DNeasy Blood & Tissue Kit was used for extraction of genomic DNA. TCRB sequencing was performed on genomic DNA from sorted CD137+CD4+ cells and pre-culture CD4+ baseline samples from each subject. Counted from cysteine to phenylalanine, this CDR3 has 13 amino acids. The kept DNA is CDR3 alone, 39 bases in frame from the first base. The germline V gene specifies MNHEY as CDR1 and SVGAGI as CDR2. A distance of 9 bases separates the germline ends of V and J, which lose 6 bases and 1 base respectively.

This chain joins TRBV6-5 to TRBJ1-2, with TRBD1 as a weak D call on 6 bases. The receptor was derived from a man between 60 and 75 years old in good health and CMV-seronegative. The sequencing sample was made of CD4+ T cells from PBMCs. The sequenced DNA is TGTGCCAGCAGGAGAGGGGGTAACTATGGCTACACCTTC. This gives the protein CASRRGGNYGYTF.